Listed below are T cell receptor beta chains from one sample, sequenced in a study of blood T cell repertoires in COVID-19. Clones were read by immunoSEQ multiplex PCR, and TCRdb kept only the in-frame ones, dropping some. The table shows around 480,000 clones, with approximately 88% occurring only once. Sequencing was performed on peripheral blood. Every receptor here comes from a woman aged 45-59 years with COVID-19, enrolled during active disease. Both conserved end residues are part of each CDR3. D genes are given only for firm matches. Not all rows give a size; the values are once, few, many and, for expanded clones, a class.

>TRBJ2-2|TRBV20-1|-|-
TGCAGTGCTAGTAATCAGGCGGGATTAGGGGAGCTGTTTTTT
CSASNQAGLGELFF
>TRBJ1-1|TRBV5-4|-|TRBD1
TGTGCCAGCAGTTCCGACAGGGTCGAAGCTTTCTTT
CASSSDRVEAFF
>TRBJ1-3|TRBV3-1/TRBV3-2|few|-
TGTGCCAGCAGCCAAGAAAGGGGGATGGGGAACACCATATATTTT
CASSQERGMGNTIYF
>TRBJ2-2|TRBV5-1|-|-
TGCGCCAGCAGCTTGACCTCGGGCACCGGGGAGCTGTTTTTT
CASSLTSGTGELFF
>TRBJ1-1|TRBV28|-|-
TGTGCCAGCAGTTTAGGCGGGATTATGAACACTGAAGCTTTCTTT
CASSLGGIMNTEAFF
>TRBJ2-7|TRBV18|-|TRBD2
TGTGCCAGCTCCCCCGCGGGAGGGAGCGGCTACGAGCAGTACTTC
CASSPAGGSGYEQYF
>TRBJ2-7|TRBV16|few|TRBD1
TGTGCCAGCTCCTGGGGACAGGTCGCCAACGAGCAGTACTTC
CASSWGQVANEQYF
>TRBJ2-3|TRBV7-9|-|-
TGTGCCAGCAGCTTCGGGGAAGATACGCAGTATTTT
CASSFGEDTQYF
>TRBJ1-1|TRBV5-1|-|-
TGCGCCAGCAGCTTCGCACAGGGAGAGACTGAAGCTTTCTTT
CASSFAQGETEAFF
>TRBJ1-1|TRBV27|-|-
TGTGCCAGCAGCCCGACAGGCTTGAACACTGAAGCTTTCTTT
CASSPTGLNTEAFF
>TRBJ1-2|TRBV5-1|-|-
TGCGCCAGCAGCTTCCTCGCGGGCAACTATGGCTACACCTTC
CASSFLAGNYGYTF
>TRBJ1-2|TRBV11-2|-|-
TGTGCCAGCAGCTTAGATCTAGGAGGGTATGGCTACACCTTC
CASSLDLGGYGYTF
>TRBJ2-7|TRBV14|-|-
TGTGCCAGCAGCCACGAGGTTTTTTCCTACGAGCAGTACTTC
CASSHEVFSYEQYF
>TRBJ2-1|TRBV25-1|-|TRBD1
TGTGCCAGCAGTGCTAGAGACAGGGCGCCGCTCAATGAGCAGTTCTTC
CASSARDRAPLNEQFF
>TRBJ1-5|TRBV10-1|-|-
TGCGCCAGCAGGAGACAGGATCAACCTCACTATAGCAATCAGCCCCAGCATTTT
CASRRQDQPHYSNQPQHF
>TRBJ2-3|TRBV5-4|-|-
TGTGCCAGCAGCCTCGACAGACCCACAGATACGCAGTATTTT
CASSLDRPTDTQYF
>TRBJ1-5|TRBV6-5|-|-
TGTGCCAGCAGTTCGGCCGGCGGGGCTGAACAGCCCCAGCATTTT
CASSSAGGAEQPQHF
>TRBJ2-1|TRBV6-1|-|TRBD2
TGTGCCAGCAGTGAACTTTCCACGGGACTAGGGTACGATGAGCAGTTCTTC
CASSELSTGLGYDEQFF
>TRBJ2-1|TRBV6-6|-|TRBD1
TGTGCCAGCAGTCACCCTAGGGGGCCTCTCTCGAGCTCCTACAATGAGCAGTTCTTC
CASSHPRGPLSSSYNEQFF
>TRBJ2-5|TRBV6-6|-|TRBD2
TGTGCCAGCAGCAGTCAACCGGGACTATCACAAGAGACCCAGTACTTC
CASSSQPGLSQETQYF
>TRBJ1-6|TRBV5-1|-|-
TGCGCCAGCAGCTTGGGTGGCAGTAACTATAATTCACCCCTCCACTTT
CASSLGGSNYNSPLHF
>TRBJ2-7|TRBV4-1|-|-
TGCGCCAGCCGGGTGGGGGGGGCCTCCGGCGAGCAGTACTTC
CASRVGGASGEQYF
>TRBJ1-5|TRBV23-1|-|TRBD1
TGCGCCAGCAGTCCCCAACCACACAGGGGAGAGGGCAATCAGCCCCAGCATTTT
CASSPQPHRGEGNQPQHF
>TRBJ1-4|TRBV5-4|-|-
TGTGCCAGCAGCTTGGTGGGGAGTGAAAAACTGTTTTTT
CASSLVGSEKLFF
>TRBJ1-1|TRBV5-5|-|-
TGTGCCAGCAGCTTTCAGGAGGTCACTGAAGCTTTCTTT
CASSFQEVTEAFF
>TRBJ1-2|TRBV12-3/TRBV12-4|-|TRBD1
TGTGCCAGCACCAAGGGACAGCTTTATGGCTACACCTTC
CASTKGQLYGYTF
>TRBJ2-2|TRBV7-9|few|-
TGTGCCAGCAGCTTAGGGCAGACCGGGGAGCTGTTTTTT
CASSLGQTGELFF
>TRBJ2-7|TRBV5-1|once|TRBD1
TGCGCCAGCAGCCTTGGGGGGACAGGGGGCTACGAGCAGTACTTC
CASSLGGTGGYEQYF
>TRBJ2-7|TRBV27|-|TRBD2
TGTGCCAGCACCCAACGGGGTGGACTAGACGAGCAGTACTTC
CASTQRGGLDEQYF
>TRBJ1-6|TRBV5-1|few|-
TGCGCCAGCGGCCATTCGGGGGTGGATTCACCCCTCCACTTT
CASGHSGVDSPLHF
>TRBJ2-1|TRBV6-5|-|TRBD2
TGTGCCAGCACCGGGACTAGCGGGGGCGGTGAGCAGTTCTTC
CASTGTSGGGEQFF
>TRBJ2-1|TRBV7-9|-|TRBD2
TGTGCCAGCAGCTTGAGACTAGCGGGGAGGAATGAGCAGTTCTTC
CASSLRLAGRNEQFF
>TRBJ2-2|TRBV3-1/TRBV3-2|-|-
TGTGCCAGCAGCCCGCCCCTACGCACCGGGGAGCTGTTTTTT
CASSPPLRTGELFF
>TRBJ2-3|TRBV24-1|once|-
TGTGCCACCAGTGGACCGTCTAGAGATACGCAGTATTTT
CATSGPSRDTQYF
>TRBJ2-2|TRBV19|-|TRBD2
TGTGCCAGTAGCCCGGACCGCGGGAGCACCGGGGAGCTGTTTTTT
CASSPDRGSTGELFF
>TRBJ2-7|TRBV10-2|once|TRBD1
TGCGCCAGCAGAAAAACCGGGACAGGGTCCTACGAGCAGTACTTC
CASRKTGTGSYEQYF
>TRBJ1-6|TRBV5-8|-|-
TGTGCCAGCAGCTTCAATCCGGCGGGAAGGGAGAATTCACCCCTCCACTTT
CASSFNPAGRENSPLHF
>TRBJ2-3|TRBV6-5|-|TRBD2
TGTGCCAGCAGGGAGCGGGGGGGCCATGGAGATACGCAGTATTTT
CASRERGGHGDTQYF
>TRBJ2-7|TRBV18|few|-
TGTGCCAGCTCACCCTCGGGATCCTTCTACGAGCAGTACTTC
CASSPSGSFYEQYF
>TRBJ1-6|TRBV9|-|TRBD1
TGTGCCAGCAGCGCCCGGGACAGGGGGGGTTCACCCCTCCACTTT
CASSARDRGGSPLHF
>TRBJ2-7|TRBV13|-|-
TGTGCCAGCAGCTTTGGTAGCTCCTACGAGCAGTACTTC
CASSFGSSYEQYF
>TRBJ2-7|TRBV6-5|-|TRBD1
TGTGCCAGCGCCCCCACAGGGGGCTACGAGCAGTACTTC
CASAPTGGYEQYF
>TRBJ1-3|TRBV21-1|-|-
TGTGCCAGAAATGAGACAGGCCTCTCTGGAAACACCATATATTTT
CARNETGLSGNTIYF